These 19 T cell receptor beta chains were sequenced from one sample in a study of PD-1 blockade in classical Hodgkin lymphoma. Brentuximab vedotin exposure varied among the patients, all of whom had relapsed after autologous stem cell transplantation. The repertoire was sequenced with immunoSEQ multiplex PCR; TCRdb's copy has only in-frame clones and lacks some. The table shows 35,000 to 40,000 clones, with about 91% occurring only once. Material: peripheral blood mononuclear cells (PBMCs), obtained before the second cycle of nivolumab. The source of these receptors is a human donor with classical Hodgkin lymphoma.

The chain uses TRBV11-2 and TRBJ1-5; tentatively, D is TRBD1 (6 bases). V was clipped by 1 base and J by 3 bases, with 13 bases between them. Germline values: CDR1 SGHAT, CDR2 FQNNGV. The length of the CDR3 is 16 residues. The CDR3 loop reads CASSLGKTGFNQPQHF. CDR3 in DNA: TGTGCCAGCAGCTTAGGCAAAACAGGGTTCAATCAGCCCCAGCATTTT.

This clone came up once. CDR3 amino acids: CASSLGTGSSYEQYF. The CDR3 coding sequence is TGTGCCAGCAGTTTAGGGACAGGGAGCTCCTACGAGCAGTACTTC. This chain connects TRBV27 to TRBJ2-7; 9 bases match TRBD1. V gave up 2 bases and J gave up 0 bases; unmatched junction bases: 2. This CDR3 has 15 amino acids. Germline V gene sequence: CDR1 MNHEY, CDR2 SMNVEV (reference sequence).

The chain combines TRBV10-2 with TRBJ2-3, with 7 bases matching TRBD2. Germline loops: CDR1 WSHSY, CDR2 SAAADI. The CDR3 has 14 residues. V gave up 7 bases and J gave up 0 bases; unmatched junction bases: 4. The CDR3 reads CASKREQSTDTQYF. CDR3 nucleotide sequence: TGCGCCAGCAAGCGGGAACAGAGCACAGATACGCAGTATTTT.

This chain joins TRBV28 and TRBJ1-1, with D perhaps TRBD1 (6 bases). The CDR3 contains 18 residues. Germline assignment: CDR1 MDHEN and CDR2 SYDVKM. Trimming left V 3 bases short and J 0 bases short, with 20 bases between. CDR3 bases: TGTGCCAGCAGTTTTAAGACAGCAGGGGTCAATATGAACACTGAAGCTTTCTTT. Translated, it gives CASSFKTAGVNMNTEAFF.

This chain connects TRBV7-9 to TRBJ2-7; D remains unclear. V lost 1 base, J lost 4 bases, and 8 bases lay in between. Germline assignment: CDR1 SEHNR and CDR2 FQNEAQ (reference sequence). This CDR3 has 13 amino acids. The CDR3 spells CASSLGVLYEQYF. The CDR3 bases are TGTGCCAGCAGCTTAGGGGTGCTGTACGAGCAGTACTTC.

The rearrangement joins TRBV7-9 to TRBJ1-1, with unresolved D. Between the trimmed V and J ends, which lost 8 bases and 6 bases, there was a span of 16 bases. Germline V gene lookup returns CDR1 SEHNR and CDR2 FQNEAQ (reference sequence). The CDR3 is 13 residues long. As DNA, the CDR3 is TGTGCCAGCGAAAGGAGCACAACATCTGAAGCTTTCTTT. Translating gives CASERSTTSEAFF.

Written as DNA, the CDR3 is TGTGCCAGCAGCTTGGCTAGCCCGGATACGCAGTATTTT. Translating gives CASSLASPDTQYF. The V call is TRBV5-4, the J call TRBJ2-3, with D possibly matching TRBD2 (5 bases). The CDR3 totals 13 residues. V was cut by 0 bases and J by 6 bases, with 8 bases left in between. Germline CDR1 is SGHNT and CDR2 is YYREEE (reference sequence).

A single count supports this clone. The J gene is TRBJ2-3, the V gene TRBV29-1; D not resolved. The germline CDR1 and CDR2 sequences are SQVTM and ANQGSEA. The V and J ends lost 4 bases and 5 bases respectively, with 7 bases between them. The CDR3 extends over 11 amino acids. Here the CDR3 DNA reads TGCAGCGTTGGGGTGGGAGATACGCAGTATTTT. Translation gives CSVGVGDTQYF.

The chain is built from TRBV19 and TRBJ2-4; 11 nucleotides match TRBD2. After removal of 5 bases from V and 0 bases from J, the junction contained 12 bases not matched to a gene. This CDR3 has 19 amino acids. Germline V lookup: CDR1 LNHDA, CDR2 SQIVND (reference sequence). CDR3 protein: CASSAGLAGGWGAKNIQYF. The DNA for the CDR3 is TGTGCCAGTAGTGCAGGACTAGCGGGTGGGTGGGGAGCCAAAAACATTCAGTACTTC.

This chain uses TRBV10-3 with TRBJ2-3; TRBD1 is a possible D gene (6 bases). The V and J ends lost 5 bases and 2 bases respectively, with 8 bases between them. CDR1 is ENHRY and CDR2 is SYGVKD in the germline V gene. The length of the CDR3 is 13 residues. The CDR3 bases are TGTGCCATCAGTACAGGGATCACAGATACGCAGTATTTT. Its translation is CAISTGITDTQYF.

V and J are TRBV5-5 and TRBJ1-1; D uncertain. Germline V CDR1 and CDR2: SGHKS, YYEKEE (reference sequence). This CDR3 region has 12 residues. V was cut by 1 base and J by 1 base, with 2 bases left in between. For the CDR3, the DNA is TGTGCCAGCAGCTTGTCGAACACTGAAGCTTTCTTT. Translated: CASSLSNTEAFF.

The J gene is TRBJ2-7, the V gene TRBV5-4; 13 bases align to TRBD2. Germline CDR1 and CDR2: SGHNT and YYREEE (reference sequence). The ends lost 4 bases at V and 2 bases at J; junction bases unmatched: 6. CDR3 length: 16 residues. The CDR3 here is CASSTRTSGSPYEQYF. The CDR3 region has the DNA TGTGCCAGCAGCACGAGGACTAGCGGGAGCCCCTACGAGCAGTACTTC.

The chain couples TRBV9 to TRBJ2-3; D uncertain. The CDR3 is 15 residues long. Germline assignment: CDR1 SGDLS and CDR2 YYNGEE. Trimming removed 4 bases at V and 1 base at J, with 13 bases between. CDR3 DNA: TGTGCCAGCAGCCCCCGAGCGTCGGGCACAGATACGCAGTATTTT. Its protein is CASSPRASGTDTQYF.

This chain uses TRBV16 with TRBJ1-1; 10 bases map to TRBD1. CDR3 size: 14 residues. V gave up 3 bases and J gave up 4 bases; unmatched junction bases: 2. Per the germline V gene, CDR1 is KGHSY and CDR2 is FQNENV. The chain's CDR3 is CASSQRTGGTEAFF. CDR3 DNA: TGTGCCAGCAGCCAGCGGACAGGGGGCACTGAAGCTTTCTTT.

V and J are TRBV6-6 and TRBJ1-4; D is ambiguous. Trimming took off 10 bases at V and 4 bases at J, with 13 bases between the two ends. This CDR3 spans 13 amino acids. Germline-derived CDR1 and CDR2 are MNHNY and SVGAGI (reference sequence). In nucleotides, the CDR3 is TGTGCCACCGAGCGGGAGGATAATGAAAAACTGTTTTTT. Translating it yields CATEREDNEKLFF.

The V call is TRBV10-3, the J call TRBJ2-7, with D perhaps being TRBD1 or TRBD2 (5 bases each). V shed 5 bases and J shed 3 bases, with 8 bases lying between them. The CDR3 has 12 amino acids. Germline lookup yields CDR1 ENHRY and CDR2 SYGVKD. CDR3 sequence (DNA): TGTGCCATCAGTACGGGGCTCTACGAGCAGTACTTC. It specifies CAISTGLYEQYF.

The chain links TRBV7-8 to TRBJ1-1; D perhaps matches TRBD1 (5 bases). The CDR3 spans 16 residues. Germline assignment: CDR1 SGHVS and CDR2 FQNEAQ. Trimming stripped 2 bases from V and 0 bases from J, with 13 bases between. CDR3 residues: CASSLLGGRMNTEAFF. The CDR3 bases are TGTGCCAGCAGCTTATTGGGGGGACGGATGAACACTGAAGCTTTCTTT.

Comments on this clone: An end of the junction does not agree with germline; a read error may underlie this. The CDR3, as DNA: TGTGCTAGCAGCCCCGGGACAGGGGCTATAGGCGGGGCCAACGTCCTGACTTTC. It is translated as CASSPGTGAIGGANVLTF. This chain connects TRBV7-7 to TRBJ2-6; TRBD1 matches at 10 bases. CDR3 size: 18 residues. Germline assignment: CDR1 SSHAT and CDR2 FNYEAQ (reference sequence).

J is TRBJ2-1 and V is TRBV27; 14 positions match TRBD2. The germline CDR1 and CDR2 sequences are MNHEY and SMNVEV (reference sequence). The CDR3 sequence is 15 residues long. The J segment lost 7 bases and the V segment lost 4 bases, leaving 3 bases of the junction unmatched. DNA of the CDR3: TGTGCCAGCAGTTATGGACTAGCGGGGGGTAATGAGCAGTTCTTC. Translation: CASSYGLAGGNEQFF.